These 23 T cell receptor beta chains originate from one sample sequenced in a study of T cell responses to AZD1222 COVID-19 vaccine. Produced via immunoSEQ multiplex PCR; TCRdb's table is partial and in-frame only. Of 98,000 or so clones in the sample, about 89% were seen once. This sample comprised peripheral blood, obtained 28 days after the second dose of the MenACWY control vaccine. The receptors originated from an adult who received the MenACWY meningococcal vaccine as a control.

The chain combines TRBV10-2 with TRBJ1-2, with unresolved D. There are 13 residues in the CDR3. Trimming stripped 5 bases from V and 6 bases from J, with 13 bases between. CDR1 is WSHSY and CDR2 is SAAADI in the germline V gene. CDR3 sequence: CASSWDNANGYTF. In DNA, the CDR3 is TGCGCCAGCAGTTGGGATAATGCCAATGGCTACACCTTC.

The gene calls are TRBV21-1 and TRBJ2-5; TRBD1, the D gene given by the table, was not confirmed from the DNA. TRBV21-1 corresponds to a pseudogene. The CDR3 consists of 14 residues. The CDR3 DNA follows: TGTGCCAGCCTGCAGGTCGGAACCGACGAGACCCAGTACTTC. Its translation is CASLQVGTDETQYF.

CDR3: CASSEGSGGGEQYF. CDR3 DNA sequence: TGTGCCAGCAGTGAAGGCTCAGGGGGCGGCGAGCAGTACTTC. The chain links TRBV25-1 to TRBJ2-7, with 8 nucleotides matching TRBD1. The germline V gene has CDR1 MGHDK and CDR2 SYGVNS. The CDR3 runs to 14 residues. V gave up 2 bases and J gave up 6 bases; unmatched junction bases: 6.

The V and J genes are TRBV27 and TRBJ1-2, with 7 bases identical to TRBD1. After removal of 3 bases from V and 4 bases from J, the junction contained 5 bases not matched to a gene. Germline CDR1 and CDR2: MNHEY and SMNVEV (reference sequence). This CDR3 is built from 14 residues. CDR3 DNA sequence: TGTGCCAGCAGTTTTGGACAGGACGGCTATGGCTACACCTTC. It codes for CASSFGQDGYGYTF.

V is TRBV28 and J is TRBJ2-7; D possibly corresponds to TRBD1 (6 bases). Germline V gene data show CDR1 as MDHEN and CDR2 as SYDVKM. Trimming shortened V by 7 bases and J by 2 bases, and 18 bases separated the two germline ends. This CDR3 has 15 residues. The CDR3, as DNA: TGTGCCAGCACCCCCCGGGCAAACAGGGCCTACGAGCAGTACTTC. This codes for CASTPRANRAYEQYF. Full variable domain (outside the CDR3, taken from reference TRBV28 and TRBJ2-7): DVKVTQSSRYLVKRTGEKVFLECVQDMDHENMFWYRQDPGLGLRLIYFSYDVKMKEKGDIPEGYSVSREKKERFSLILESASTNQTSMYLCASTPRANRAYEQYFGPGTRLTVT.

CDR3 in DNA: TGCGCCAGCAGCCAAGAAGGATTTGAGCGAACAGGAGAAGGCAATGAGCAGTTCTTC. Translation gives CASSQEGFERTGEGNEQFF. The chain combines TRBV4-3 with TRBJ2-1, with a tentative D call TRBD1 (5 bases). This CDR3 has 19 amino acids. Germline V CDR1 and CDR2: LGHNA, YSLEER. Trimming stripped 0 bases from V and 6 bases from J, with 24 bases between.

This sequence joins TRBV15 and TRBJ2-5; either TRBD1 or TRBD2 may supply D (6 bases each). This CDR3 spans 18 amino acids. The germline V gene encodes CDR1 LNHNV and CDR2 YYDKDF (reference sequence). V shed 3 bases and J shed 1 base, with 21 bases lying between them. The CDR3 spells CATSRGGSGRASQETQYF. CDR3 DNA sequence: TGTGCCACCAGCAGGGGGGGCTCAGGCAGGGCTTCCCAAGAGACCCAGTACTTC.

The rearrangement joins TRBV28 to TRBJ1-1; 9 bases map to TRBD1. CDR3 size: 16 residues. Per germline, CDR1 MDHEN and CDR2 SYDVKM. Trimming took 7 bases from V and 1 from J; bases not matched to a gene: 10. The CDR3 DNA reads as TGTGCCAGCAACCCACCGCCGGGACAGGGGAACACTGAAGCTTTCTTT. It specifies CASNPPPGQGNTEAFF.

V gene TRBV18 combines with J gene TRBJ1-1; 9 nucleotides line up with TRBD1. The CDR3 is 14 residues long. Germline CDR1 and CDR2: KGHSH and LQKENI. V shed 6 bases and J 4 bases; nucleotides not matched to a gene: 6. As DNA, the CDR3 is TGTGCCAGCTCGTGGGACAGGGTGGCCACTGAAGCTTTCTTT. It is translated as CASSWDRVATEAFF.

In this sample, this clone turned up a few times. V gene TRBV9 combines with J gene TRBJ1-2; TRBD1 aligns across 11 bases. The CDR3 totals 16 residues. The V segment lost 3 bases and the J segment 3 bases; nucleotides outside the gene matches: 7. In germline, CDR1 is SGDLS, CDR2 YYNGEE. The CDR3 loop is CASSATGQGAYYGYTF. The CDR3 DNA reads TGTGCCAGCAGCGCAACCGGACAGGGGGCGTACTATGGCTACACCTTC.

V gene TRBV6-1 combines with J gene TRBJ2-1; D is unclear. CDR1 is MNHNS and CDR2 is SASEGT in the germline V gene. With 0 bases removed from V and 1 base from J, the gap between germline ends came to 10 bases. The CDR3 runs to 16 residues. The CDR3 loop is CASSEAVTRSYNEQFF. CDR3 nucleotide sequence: TGTGCCAGCAGTGAAGCGGTAACGCGGTCCTACAATGAGCAGTTCTTC.

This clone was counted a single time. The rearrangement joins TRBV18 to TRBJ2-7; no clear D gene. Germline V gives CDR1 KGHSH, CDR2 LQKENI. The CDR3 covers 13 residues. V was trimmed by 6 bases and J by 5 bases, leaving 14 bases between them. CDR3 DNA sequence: TGTGCCAGCTCCCCGACAATTAGTCACGAGCAGTACTTC. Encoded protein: CASSPTISHEQYF.

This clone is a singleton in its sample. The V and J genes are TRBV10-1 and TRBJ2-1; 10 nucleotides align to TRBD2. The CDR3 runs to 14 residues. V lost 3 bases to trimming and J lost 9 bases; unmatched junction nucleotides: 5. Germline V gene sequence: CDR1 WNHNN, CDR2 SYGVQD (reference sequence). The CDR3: CASSDSGGATEQFF. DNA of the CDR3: TGCGCCAGCAGTGACAGCGGGGGGGCCACTGAGCAGTTCTTC.

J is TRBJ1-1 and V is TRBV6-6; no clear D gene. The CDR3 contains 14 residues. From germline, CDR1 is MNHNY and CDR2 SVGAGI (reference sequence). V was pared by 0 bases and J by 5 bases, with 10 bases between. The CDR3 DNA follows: TGTGCCAGCAGTTACTCTACGGAGGCGACTGAAGCTTTCTTT. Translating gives CASSYSTEATEAFF.

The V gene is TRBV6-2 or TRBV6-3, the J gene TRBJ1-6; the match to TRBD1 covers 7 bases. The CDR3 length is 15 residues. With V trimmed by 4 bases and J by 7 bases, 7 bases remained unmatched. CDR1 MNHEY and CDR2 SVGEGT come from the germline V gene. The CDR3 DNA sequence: TGTGCCAGCAGTTCCTATGACAGGGCGAATTCACCCCTCCACTTT. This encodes CASSSYDRANSPLHF.

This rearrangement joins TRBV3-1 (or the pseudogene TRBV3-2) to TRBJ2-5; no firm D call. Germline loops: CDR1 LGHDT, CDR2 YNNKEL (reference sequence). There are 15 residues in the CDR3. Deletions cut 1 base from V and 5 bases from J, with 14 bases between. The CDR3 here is CASSQARIVGETQYF. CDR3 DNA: TGTGCCAGCAGCCAAGCCCGGATAGTAGGGGAGACCCAGTACTTC.

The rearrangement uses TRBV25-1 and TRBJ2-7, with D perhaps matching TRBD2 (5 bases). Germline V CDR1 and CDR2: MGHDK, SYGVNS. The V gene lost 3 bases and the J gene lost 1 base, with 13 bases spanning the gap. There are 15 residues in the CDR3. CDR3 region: CASSDPGWGSYEQYF. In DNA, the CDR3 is TGTGCCAGCAGTGATCCGGGATGGGGATCCTACGAGCAGTACTTC.

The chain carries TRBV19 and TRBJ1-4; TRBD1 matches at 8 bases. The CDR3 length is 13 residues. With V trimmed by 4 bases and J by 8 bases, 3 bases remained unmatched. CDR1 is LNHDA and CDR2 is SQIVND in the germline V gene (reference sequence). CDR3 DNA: TGTGCCAGTAGTACCCGACAGGGGGAAAAACTGTTTTTT. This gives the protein CASSTRQGEKLFF.

The CDR3 DNA sequence: TGTGCCAGCAGTCAACCCGTTCTAAAGGGGTCTGGGGCCAACGTCCTGACTTTC. This translates into CASSQPVLKGSGANVLTF. The V gene is TRBV28, the J gene TRBJ2-6, with a tentative D call TRBD1 (5 bases). The length of the CDR3 is 18 residues. Trimming removed 5 bases from V and 1 base from J, with 18 bases in between. The germline CDR1 and CDR2 sequences are MDHEN and SYDVKM.

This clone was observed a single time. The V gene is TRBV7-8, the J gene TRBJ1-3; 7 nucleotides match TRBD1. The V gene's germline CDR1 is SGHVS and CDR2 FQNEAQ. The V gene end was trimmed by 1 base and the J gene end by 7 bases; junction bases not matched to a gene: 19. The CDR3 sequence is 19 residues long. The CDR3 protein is CASSLGRGGYRGPGNTIYF. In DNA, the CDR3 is TGTGCCAGCAGCTTAGGACGCGGGGGATACAGGGGACCAGGGAACACCATATATTTT.

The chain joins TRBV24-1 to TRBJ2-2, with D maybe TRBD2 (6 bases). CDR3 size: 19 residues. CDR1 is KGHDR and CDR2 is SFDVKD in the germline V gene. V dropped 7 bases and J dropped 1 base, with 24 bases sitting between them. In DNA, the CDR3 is TGTGCCACCAGCCCACCCGCCGGGAGTGGGGCGGGGAACACCGGGGAGCTGTTTTTT. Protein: CATSPPAGSGAGNTGELFF.

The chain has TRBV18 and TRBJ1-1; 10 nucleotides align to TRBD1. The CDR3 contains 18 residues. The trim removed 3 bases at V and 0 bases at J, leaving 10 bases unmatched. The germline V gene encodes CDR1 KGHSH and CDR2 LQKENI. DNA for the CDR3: TGTGCCAGCTCACCCACCTCCGGGACAGGGGTAATGAACACTGAAGCTTTCTTT. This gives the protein CASSPTSGTGVMNTEAFF.

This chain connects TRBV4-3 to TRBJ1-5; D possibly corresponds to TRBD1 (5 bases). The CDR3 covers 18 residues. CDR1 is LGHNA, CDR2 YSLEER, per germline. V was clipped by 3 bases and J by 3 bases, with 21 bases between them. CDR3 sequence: CASSHAIGVGGFNQPQHF. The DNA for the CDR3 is TGCGCCAGCAGCCACGCCATAGGGGTCGGCGGTTTCAATCAGCCCCAGCATTTT.